One sample yielded the 6 T cell receptor beta chains listed below, sequenced in a study of beta chain features in type 1 diabetes. Study-level points and caveats: All four CD4+ subsets of Type 1 diabetes patients contained TCRB CDR3s that were moderately but significantly shorter.

The antigens these receptors bind are not known. What was sequenced were expressed TCRB transcripts, since all of the isolated RNA had been reverse transcribed. Measured with immunoSEQ multiplex PCR; TCRdb has only the in-frame clones, and not every one. The sample records around 340,000 clones, roughly 8.8% being singletons. Material for sequencing was central memory CD4+ T cells from blood. Receptors originate from a man in his thirties or forties with type 1 diabetes.

This chain uses TRBV15 with TRBJ2-2, with 11 positions matching TRBD1. The CDR3 is 15 amino acids. The V gene's germline CDR1 is LNHNV and CDR2 YYDKDF (reference sequence). V lost 3 bases to trimming and J lost 3 bases; unmatched junction nucleotides: 0. CDR3 sequence: CATSRGQGDTGELFF. The CDR3 DNA is TGTGCCACCAGCAGGGGACAGGGGGACACCGGGGAGCTGTTTTTT.

In nucleotides, the CDR3 is TGTGCCAGCAGACTCGAGAACACAGATACGCAGTATTTT. Its translation: CASRLENTDTQYF. This chain connects TRBV11-2 to TRBJ2-3, with D unclear. There are 13 residues in the CDR3. V was cut by 6 bases and J by 2 bases, with 9 bases left in between. CDR1 and CDR2 from the germline V gene are SGHAT and FQNNGV.

The chain uses TRBV2 and TRBJ2-3; maybe TRBD1 (6 bases). Germline values: CDR1 SNHLY, CDR2 FYNNEI. The CDR3 is 14 residues long. The V gene lost 3 bases and the J gene lost 2 bases, with 9 bases spanning the gap. CDR3 nucleotide sequence: TGTGCCAGCAGTGACAGGGGTCTCACAGATACGCAGTATTTT. Encoded protein: CASSDRGLTDTQYF.

This clone was detected a few times. The V call is TRBV6-5, the J call TRBJ2-1; TRBD2 matches 7 bases. V dropped 8 bases and J dropped 4; count of bases not matched to a gene: 2. The CDR3 is made up of 12 amino acids. Germline values: CDR1 MNHEY, CDR2 SVGAGI. This chain's CDR3 is CASGRGYNEQFF. In DNA, the CDR3 is TGTGCCAGCGGGCGGGGGTACAATGAGCAGTTCTTC.

In its sample, this clone was seen a few times. Other DNA sequences in this sample translate to the same CDR3. V and J are TRBV2 and TRBJ2-5; maybe TRBD1 (5 bases). This CDR3 is 13 amino acids long. Germline assignment: CDR1 SNHLY and CDR2 FYNNEI. Trimming cost V 4 bases and J 4 bases, with 10 bases left between them. CDR3 DNA: TGTGCCAGCAGTGCCGAAGGGGTAGAGACCCAGTACTTC. It specifies CASSAEGVETQYF.

This chain joins TRBV5-4 and TRBJ2-1, with D possibly being TRBD2 (6 bases). The CDR3 consists of 15 residues. Between the trimmed V and J ends, which lost 0 bases and 3 bases, there was a span of 10 bases. Germline CDR1 reads SGHNT; CDR2 reads YYREEE (reference sequence). This CDR3 reads CASSLEAGVYNEQFF. Here the CDR3 DNA reads TGTGCCAGCAGCTTGGAAGCGGGTGTCTACAATGAGCAGTTCTTC.